This T cell receptor (beta chain) emerged from a study of naive and memory T cell subsets. Study-wide points: A few larger clonotypes appeared in naive repertoires, especially CD8, possibly memory cells re-expressing CD45RA. Diversity fell and Gini index rose from naive through CM, EM, EMRA. In naive cells, over 85% of TCR sequences were seen only once.

Two oligonucleotides, mixed equimolar, formed the beta constant-region primer covering TRBC1 and TRBC2. Ligated cDNA was amplified by four rounds of PCR with nested alpha and beta constant-region primers and SP2. A 12-nucleotide UMI and the SP2 primer were added to the cDNA 3' end by oligonucleotide ligation. TCRdb reanalysed the UMI-ligation and nested PCR reads using MiXCR and keeps one entry per CDR3 protein. The sample includes some 110,000 distinct CDR3 sequences, 14% of them seen just once. Cells stained for CD3, CD4, CD8, CD45RA, CD27 and viability were sorted into four CD45RA/CD27 subsets. This CDR3 has 15 residues. Germline assignment: CDR1 LNHDA and CDR2 SQIVND (reference sequence). V was cut by 3 bases and J by 6 bases, with 15 bases left in between. Comment on this clonotype: The antigen is unknown.

Material for sequencing was naive CD8+ T cells from blood. The chain combines TRBV19 with TRBJ1-5, with D maybe TRBD1 (5 bases). The TCR sequence derives from a human donor in good health. The CDR3 reads CASSISGQAVQPQHF. DNA for the CDR3: TGTGCCAGTAGTATCTCAGGACAAGCGGTTCAGCCCCAGCATTTT.